In this sample, the clone carrying this T cell receptor beta chain turned up a few times. No antigen is known for it. This specimen belongs to a study of graft-versus-host responses after intestinal transplantation. Overall study: Those transplanted obtained multivisceral, liver-intestinal, or isolated intestinal grafts. Study results and caveats: The recipient marrow held GvH clones, and some of them showed up first in ileum or blood. Peak circulating GvH clone levels were associated with early post-transplant HvG declines.

Per germline, CDR1 MDHEN and CDR2 SYDVKM. The CDR3 totals 12 residues. Trimming left V 6 bases short and J 8 bases short, with 8 bases between. Assay used: immunoSEQ multiplex PCR; TCRdb lists only in-frame clones, some missing. The repertoire holds approximately 70,000 clones, with nearly 85% as singletons. This clonotype was obtained from a human donor who was the organ donor for an intestinal transplant. Sequencing used unstimulated CD4+ T cells sorted from spleen or lymph node cells, obtained before transplant. V is TRBV28 and J is TRBJ1-6; D is unresolved. The CDR3 DNA reads as TGTGCCAGCAGCCCACTGGATTCACCCCTCCACTTT. Protein sequence: CASSPLDSPLHF.